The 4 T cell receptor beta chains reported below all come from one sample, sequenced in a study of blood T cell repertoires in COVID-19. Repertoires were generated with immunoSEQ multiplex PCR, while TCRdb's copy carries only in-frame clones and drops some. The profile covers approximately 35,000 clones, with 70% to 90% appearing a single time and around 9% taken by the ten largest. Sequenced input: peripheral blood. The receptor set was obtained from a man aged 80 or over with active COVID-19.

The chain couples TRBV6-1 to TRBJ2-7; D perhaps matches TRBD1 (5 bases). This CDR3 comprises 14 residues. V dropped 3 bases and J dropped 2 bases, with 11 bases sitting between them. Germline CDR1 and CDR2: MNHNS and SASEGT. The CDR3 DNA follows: TGTGCCAGCAGTGATACAGGTAGAGCCTACGAGCAGTACTTC. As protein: CASSDTGRAYEQYF.

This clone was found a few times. The CDR3 reads CSVGQQGFGYTF. The CDR3 DNA sequence: TGCAGCGTTGGGCAGCAGGGGTTTGGCTACACCTTC. The genes are TRBV29-1 and TRBJ1-2; a possible D gene is TRBD1 (6 bases). The germline V and J ends were trimmed by 4 bases and 7 bases, with 13 bases remaining between them. The CDR3 runs to 12 residues. Looked up from germline, CDR1 is SQVTM and CDR2 is ANQGSEA.

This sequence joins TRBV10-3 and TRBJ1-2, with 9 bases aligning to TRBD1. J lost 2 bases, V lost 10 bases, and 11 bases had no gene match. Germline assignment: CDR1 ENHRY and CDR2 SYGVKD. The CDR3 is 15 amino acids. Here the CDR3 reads CATSSPGTGNYGYTF. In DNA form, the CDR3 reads TGTGCCACCTCAAGTCCCGGGACAGGGAACTATGGCTACACCTTC.

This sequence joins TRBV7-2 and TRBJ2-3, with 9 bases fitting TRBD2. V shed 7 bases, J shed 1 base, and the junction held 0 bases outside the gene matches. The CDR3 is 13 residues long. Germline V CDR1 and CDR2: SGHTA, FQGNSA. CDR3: CASTSGGTDTQYF. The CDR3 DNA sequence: TGTGCCAGCACTAGCGGGGGCACAGATACGCAGTATTTT.